These 26 T cell receptor beta chains share one sample of origin, sequenced in a study of shared clonotypes between healthy human individuals. TCRdb's copy holds only in-frame clones and misses some; the assay was immunoSEQ multiplex PCR. The profile shows about 600,000 clones, over 95% of them singletons. Naive-designated CD8 cells lacked CD45RO, were positively enriched for CCR7, and omitted terminally differentiated effector memory CD45RA+ cells. What was sequenced was naive CD8+ T cells sorted from blood. These receptors were obtained from a woman aged 30 to 39 in good health.

The V call is TRBV4-2, the J call TRBJ2-7; 8 nucleotides line up with TRBD2. Trimming cost V 0 bases and J 3 bases; bases outside gene matches: 10. Per the germline V gene, CDR1 is LGHNA and CDR2 is YNFKEQ. There are 17 residues in the CDR3. As DNA, the CDR3 is TGTGCCAGCAGCCAAGATTGGATTAGCGGGAACAACTACGAGCAGTACTTC. Translating it yields CASSQDWISGNNYEQYF.

The V call is TRBV7-9, the J call TRBJ2-7; 7 nucleotides line up with TRBD1. Germline V lookup: CDR1 SEHNR, CDR2 FQNEAQ (reference sequence). The CDR3 extends over 13 amino acids. J gave up 2 bases and V 5 bases, and 3 bases lay outside the gene matches. The DNA for the CDR3 is TGTGCCAGCAGCAATCAGGGGGCCTACGAGCAGTACTTC. Protein: CASSNQGAYEQYF.

The chain recombines TRBV19 with TRBJ2-1, with a weak D call TRBD2 (6 bases). Between the trimmed V and J ends, which lost 3 bases and 7 bases, there was a span of 13 bases. The CDR3 extends over 14 amino acids. The germline gives CDR1 LNHDA, CDR2 SQIVND (reference sequence). The CDR3 reads CASSILGSTNEQFF. In DNA, the CDR3 is TGTGCCAGTAGTATTCTCGGGAGTACTAATGAGCAGTTCTTC. The entire variable domain, with the rest obtained from reference TRBV19 and TRBJ2-1, is as follows: DGGITQSPKYLFRKEGQNVTLSCEQNLNHDAMYWYRQDPGQGLRLIYYSQIVNDFQKGDIAEGYSVSREKKESFPLTVTSAQKNPTAFYLCASSILGSTNEQFFGPGTRLTVL.

The V call is TRBV13, the J call TRBJ1-1; D may be TRBD1 (6 bases). V lost 5 bases and J 3 bases, leaving 19 bases between the germline ends. The CDR3 consists of 16 residues. The germline V gene has CDR1 PRHDT and CDR2 FYEKMQ (reference sequence). DNA of the CDR3: TGTGCCAGCAGCCCAATGGGGGCAGGGAGCGACACTGAAGCTTTCTTT. This encodes CASSPMGAGSDTEAFF.

In DNA, the CDR3 is TGTGCCAGCAGTTTTTCTTTGGGGACAGGGGTCCAAGAGCAGTACTTC. Its protein is CASSFSLGTGVQEQYF. J is TRBJ2-7 and V is TRBV27; TRBD1 matches 10 bases. This CDR3 is 16 amino acids long. V dropped 3 bases and J dropped 7; count of bases not matched to a gene: 12. Germline loops: CDR1 MNHEY, CDR2 SMNVEV (reference sequence).

This clone was detected only once. This sequence joins TRBV5-6 and TRBJ1-2; D ambiguous. CDR3 size: 13 residues. CDR1 and CDR2 from the germline V gene are SGHDT and YYEEEE. Trimming left V 0 bases short and J 9 bases short, with 12 bases between. Here the CDR3 DNA reads TGTGCCAGCAGCTTGGGATTTCCCTCGAGCTACACCTTC. This encodes CASSLGFPSSYTF.

V gene TRBV2 combines with J gene TRBJ1-5; 7 bases are a match to TRBD1. CDR1 is SNHLY, CDR2 FYNNEI, per germline. J lost 0 bases, V lost 3 bases, and 5 bases had no gene match. This CDR3 comprises 16 residues. CDR3 DNA sequence: TGTGCCAGCAGTGAGGGACAGCCCTATAGCAATCAGCCCCAGCATTTT. Amino acids: CASSEGQPYSNQPQHF.

The rearrangement uses TRBV13 and TRBJ2-7; the match to TRBD2 covers 9 bases. This CDR3 has 13 amino acids. Per the germline V gene, CDR1 is PRHDT and CDR2 is FYEKMQ (reference sequence). The trim removed 6 bases at V and 5 bases at J, leaving 5 bases unmatched. The CDR3 loop is CASSYSGSNEQYF. The DNA for the CDR3 is TGTGCCAGCAGTTATAGCGGGAGCAACGAGCAGTACTTC.

The J gene is TRBJ2-1, the V gene TRBV19; D is ambiguous. The V end was cut by 2 bases, the J end by 2 bases, with 4 bases between. Germline V gives CDR1 LNHDA, CDR2 SQIVND (reference sequence). This CDR3 has 13 residues. CDR3 loop: CASSIPPYNEQFF. CDR3 bases: TGTGCCAGTAGTATACCCCCCTACAATGAGCAGTTCTTC.

The rearrangement joins TRBV7-6 to TRBJ2-5; D may match TRBD1 or TRBD2 (5 bases each). The V gene lost 5 bases and the J gene lost 3 bases, with 19 bases spanning the gap. The CDR3 loop spans 16 amino acids. Germline V gives CDR1 SGHVS, CDR2 FNYEAQ. This CDR3 is CASSLLQGVGEETQYF. In nucleotides, the CDR3 is TGTGCCAGCAGCCTTCTTCAGGGAGTTGGGGAAGAGACCCAGTACTTC.

The rearrangement uses TRBV7-9 and TRBJ2-7, with D tentatively TRBD2 (5 bases). Between the trimmed V and J ends, which lost 1 base and 7 bases, there was a span of 11 bases. Germline V gene data show CDR1 as SEHNR and CDR2 as FQNEAQ (reference sequence). This CDR3 spans 13 amino acids. The CDR3 protein is CASSLGGSGEQYF. The CDR3 DNA is TGTGCCAGCAGCTTAGGAGGGTCGGGGGAGCAGTACTTC.

On this clone itself: The sample contains more than one DNA sequence encoding this CDR3. The J gene is TRBJ1-2, the V gene TRBV27, with D uncertain. There are 13 residues in the CDR3. The V end lost 3 bases, the J end lost 3 bases, and 8 bases lay between the germline ends. Germline-derived CDR1 and CDR2 are MNHEY and SMNVEV (reference sequence). As DNA, the CDR3 is TGTGCCAGCAGTTTGGGCAGGCACTATGGCTACACCTTC. It is translated as CASSLGRHYGYTF.

The V gene is TRBV19, the J gene TRBJ2-2, with D unclear. This CDR3 spans 16 amino acids. Trimming shortened V by 3 bases and J by 0 bases, and 11 bases separated the two germline ends. CDR1 is LNHDA, CDR2 SQIVND, per germline (reference sequence). CDR3 DNA: TGTGCCAGTAGTATTAAGTTAACTTCGAACACCGGGGAGCTGTTTTTT. This sequence encodes CASSIKLTSNTGELFF.

In regard to this clone: A junction end diverges from the germline sequence, so it may reflect a read error. The chain employs TRBV28 and TRBJ2-7; 8 bases fit TRBD1. The CDR3 loop spans 15 amino acids. The V gene's germline CDR1 is MDHEN and CDR2 SYDVKM. CDR3 DNA sequence: TGTGCCAGCCCACCCAGACAGGGGAGATCCTGCGAGCAGTACTTC. This codes for CASPPRQGRSCEQYF.

V gene TRBV28 combines with J gene TRBJ2-7; 10 positions match TRBD1. This CDR3 is built from 13 residues. The V gene's germline CDR1 is MDHEN and CDR2 SYDVKM. Trimming cost V 10 bases and J 4 bases; bases outside gene matches: 7. CDR3 residues: CATSGTGAYEQYF. The CDR3 DNA sequence: TGTGCCACCTCCGGGACAGGGGCATACGAGCAGTACTTC.

The chain links TRBV2 to TRBJ1-5, with no clear D. Germline V gene sequence: CDR1 SNHLY, CDR2 FYNNEI. V was pared by 5 bases and J by 3 bases, with 8 bases between. This CDR3 is built from 13 residues. CDR3 protein: CASSTSTNQPQHF. The DNA for the CDR3 is TGTGCCAGCAGTACTTCAACCAATCAGCCCCAGCATTTT.

The chain couples TRBV7-8 to TRBJ2-5; D not certain. V dropped 2 bases and J dropped 3 bases, with 7 bases sitting between them. The CDR3 is 13 amino acids. Germline-derived CDR1 and CDR2 are SGHVS and FQNEAQ. The CDR3 DNA reads TGTGCCAGCAGCTTACATGGGGAAGAGACCCAGTACTTC. As protein: CASSLHGEETQYF.

The chain recombines TRBV27 with TRBJ2-3; 11 bases agree with TRBD2. Trimming removed 3 bases from V and 2 bases from J; junction bases left unmatched: 4. In germline, CDR1 is MNHEY, CDR2 SMNVEV (reference sequence). The CDR3 spans 16 residues. The CDR3 spells CASSLLAGGVTDTQYF. CDR3 DNA sequence: TGTGCCAGCAGTTTGTTAGCGGGAGGGGTCACAGATACGCAGTATTTT.

The CDR3 spells CASSPRGGSEQYF. The CDR3 DNA sequence: TGCGCCAGCAGCCCGAGAGGGGGAAGCGAGCAGTACTTC. The chain has TRBV4-1 and TRBJ2-7; possibly TRBD1 for D (6 bases). The CDR3 length is 13 residues. Per the germline V gene, CDR1 is MGHRA and CDR2 is YSYEKL. Trimming shortened V by 4 bases and J by 6 bases, and 13 bases separated the two germline ends.

The chain carries TRBV2 and TRBJ2-3; D unresolved. CDR3 size: 17 residues. V was cut by 3 bases and J by 5 bases, with 21 bases left in between. CDR1 SNHLY and CDR2 FYNNEI come from the germline V gene. CDR3 sequence: CASSDGPAAPLRDTQYF. In nucleotides, the CDR3 is TGTGCCAGCAGTGATGGCCCGGCCGCCCCGTTGCGAGATACGCAGTATTTT.

The gene calls are TRBV6-1 and TRBJ2-1; possibly TRBD1 for D (6 bases). The germline gives CDR1 MNHNS, CDR2 SASEGT. The CDR3 consists of 14 residues. V was trimmed by 7 bases and J by 2 bases, leaving 12 bases between them. In nucleotides, the CDR3 is TGTGCCAGCAAGCAATGGGGGCCCTACAATGAGCAGTTCTTC. It is translated as CASKQWGPYNEQFF.

This clone came up a few times. V is TRBV4-1 and J is TRBJ2-5; 11 bases fit TRBD2. CDR1 and CDR2 (germline): MGHRA, YSYEKL. The CDR3 has 14 residues. Losses at the gene ends were 2 bases for V and 4 bases for J; bases not matched to a gene: 0. CDR3: CASSQLAGGETQYF. The CDR3 DNA reads as TGCGCCAGCAGCCAACTAGCGGGAGGAGAGACCCAGTACTTC.

The chain links TRBV2 to TRBJ1-2; a possible D gene is TRBD1 (5 bases). Germline loops: CDR1 SNHLY, CDR2 FYNNEI. This CDR3 has 12 amino acids. This CDR3 reads CLSVRGNYGYTF. The CDR3 coding sequence is TGTCTATCTGTGAGGGGTAACTATGGCTACACCTTC.

The rearrangement joins TRBV10-3 to TRBJ2-3; TRBD2 might be the D (6 bases). V lost 3 bases and J lost 0, with 10 bases in between. The CDR3 consists of 15 residues. In germline, CDR1 is ENHRY, CDR2 SYGVKD. The CDR3: CAISELAASTDTQYF. The CDR3 DNA sequence: TGTGCCATCAGTGAACTAGCAGCGAGCACAGATACGCAGTATTTT.

The chain couples TRBV11-2 to TRBJ2-7; TRBD1 is a possible D gene (6 bases). Trimming left V 5 bases short and J 2 bases short, with 16 bases between. The V gene's germline CDR1 is SGHAT and CDR2 FQNNGV. The CDR3 is 15 residues long. CDR3 bases: TGTGCCAGCAGCGGGGAAGACAGGTACCCCTACGAGCAGTACTTC. Translating gives CASSGEDRYPYEQYF.

This clone was recorded only once. The CDR3 region is CASSQVPSASYEQYF. The CDR3 DNA sequence: TGCGCCAGCAGCCAAGTCCCTAGCGCCTCCTACGAGCAGTACTTC. The V gene is TRBV4-1, the J gene TRBJ2-7; D possibly corresponds to TRBD2 (6 bases). V lost 1 base to trimming and J lost 0 bases, with 10 bases between them. This CDR3 is 15 amino acids long. Germline loops: CDR1 MGHRA, CDR2 YSYEKL.